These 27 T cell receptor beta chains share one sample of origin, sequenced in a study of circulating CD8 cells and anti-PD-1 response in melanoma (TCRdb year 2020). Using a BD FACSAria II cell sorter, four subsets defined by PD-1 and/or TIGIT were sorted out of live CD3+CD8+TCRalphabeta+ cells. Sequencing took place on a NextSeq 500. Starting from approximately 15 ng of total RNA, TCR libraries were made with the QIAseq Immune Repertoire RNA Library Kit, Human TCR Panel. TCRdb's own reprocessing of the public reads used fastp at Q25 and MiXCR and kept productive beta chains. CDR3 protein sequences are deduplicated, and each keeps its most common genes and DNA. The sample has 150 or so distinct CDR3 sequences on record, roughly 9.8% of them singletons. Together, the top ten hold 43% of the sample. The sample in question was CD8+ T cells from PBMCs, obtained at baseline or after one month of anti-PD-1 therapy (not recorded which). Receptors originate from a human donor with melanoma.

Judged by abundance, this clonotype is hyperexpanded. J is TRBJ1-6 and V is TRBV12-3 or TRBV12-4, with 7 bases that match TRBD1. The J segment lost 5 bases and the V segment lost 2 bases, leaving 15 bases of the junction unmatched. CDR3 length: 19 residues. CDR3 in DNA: TGTGCCAGCAGTTTACCACGTTCCAGGGGGTTTCGTGATAATTCACCCCTCCACTTT. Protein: CASSLPRSRGFRDNSPLHF.

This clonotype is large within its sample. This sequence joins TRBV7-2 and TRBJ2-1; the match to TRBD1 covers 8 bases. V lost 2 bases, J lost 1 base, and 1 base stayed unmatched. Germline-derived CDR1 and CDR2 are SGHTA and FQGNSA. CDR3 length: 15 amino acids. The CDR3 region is CASSLYRGSYNEQFF. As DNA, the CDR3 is TGTGCCAGCAGCTTATACAGGGGGTCCTACAATGAGCAGTTCTTC. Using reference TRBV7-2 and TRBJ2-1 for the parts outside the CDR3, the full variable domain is GAGVSQSPSNKVTEKGKDVELRCDPISGHTALYWYRQSLGQGLEFLIYFQGNSAPDKSGLPSDRFSAERTGGSVSTLTIQRTQQEDSAVYLCASSLYRGSYNEQFFGPGTRLTVL.

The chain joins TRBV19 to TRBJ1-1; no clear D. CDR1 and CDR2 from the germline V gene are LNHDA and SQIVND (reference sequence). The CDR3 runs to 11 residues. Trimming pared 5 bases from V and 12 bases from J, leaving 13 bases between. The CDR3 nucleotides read TGTGCCAGTAGTGTCAAGCAGCGGACTTTCTTT. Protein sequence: CASSVKQRTFF.

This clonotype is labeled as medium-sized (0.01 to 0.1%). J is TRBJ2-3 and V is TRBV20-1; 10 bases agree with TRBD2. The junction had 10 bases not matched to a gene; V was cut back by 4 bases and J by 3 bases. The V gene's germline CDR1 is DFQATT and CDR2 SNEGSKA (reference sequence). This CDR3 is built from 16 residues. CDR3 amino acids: CSATYLAGGLTDTQYF. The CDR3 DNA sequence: TGCAGTGCTACCTACTTAGCGGGAGGCCTTACAGATACGCAGTATTTT.

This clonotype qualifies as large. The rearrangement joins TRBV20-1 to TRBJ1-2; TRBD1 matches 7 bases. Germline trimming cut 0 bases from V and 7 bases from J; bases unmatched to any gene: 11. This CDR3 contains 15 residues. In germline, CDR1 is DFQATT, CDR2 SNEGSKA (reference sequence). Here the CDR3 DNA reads TGCAGTGCTAGAGAGACCCAGACAGGGCTACGTGGCTACACCTTC. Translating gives CSARETQTGLRGYTF.

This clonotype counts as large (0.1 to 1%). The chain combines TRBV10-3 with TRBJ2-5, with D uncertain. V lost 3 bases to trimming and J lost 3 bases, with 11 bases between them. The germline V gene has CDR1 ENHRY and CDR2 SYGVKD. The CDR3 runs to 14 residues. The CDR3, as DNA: TGTGCCATCAGTGACGCCTTGATGGAAGAGACCCAGTACTTC. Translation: CAISDALMEETQYF.

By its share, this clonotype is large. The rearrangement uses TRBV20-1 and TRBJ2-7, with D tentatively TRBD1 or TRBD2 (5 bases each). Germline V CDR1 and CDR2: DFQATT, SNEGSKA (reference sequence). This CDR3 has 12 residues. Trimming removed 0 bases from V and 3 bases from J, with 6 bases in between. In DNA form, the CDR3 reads TGCAGTGCTAGAGAGGGGGACTACGAGCAGTACTTC. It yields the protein CSAREGDYEQYF.

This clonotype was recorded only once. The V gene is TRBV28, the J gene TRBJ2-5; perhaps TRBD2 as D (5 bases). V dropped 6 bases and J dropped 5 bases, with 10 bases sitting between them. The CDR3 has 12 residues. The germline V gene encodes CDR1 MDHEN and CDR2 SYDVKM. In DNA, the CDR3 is TGTGCCAGCAGCGGGTGGGAGGAGACCCAGTACTTC. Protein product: CASSGWEETQYF.

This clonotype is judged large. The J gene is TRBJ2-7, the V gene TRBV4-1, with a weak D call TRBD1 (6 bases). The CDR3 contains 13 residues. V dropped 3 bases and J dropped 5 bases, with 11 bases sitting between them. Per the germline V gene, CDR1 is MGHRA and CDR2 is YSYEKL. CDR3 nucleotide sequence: TGCGCCAGCAGCCAGACAGGTCGCAACGAGCAGTACTTC. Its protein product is CASSQTGRNEQYF.

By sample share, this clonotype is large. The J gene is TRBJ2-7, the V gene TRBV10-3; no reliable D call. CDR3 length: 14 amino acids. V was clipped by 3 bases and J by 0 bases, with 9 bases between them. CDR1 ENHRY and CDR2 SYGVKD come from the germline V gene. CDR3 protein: CAISEWVSSYEQYF. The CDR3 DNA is TGTGCCATCAGTGAATGGGTCAGCTCCTACGAGCAGTACTTC.

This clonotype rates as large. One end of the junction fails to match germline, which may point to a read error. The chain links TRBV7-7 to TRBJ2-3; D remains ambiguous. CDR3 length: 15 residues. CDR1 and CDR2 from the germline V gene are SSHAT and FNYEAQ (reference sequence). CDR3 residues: CASSLAPGDQDTQYF. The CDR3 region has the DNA TGTGCTAGCAGCTTAGCCCCAGGCGATCAGGATACGCAGTATTTT.

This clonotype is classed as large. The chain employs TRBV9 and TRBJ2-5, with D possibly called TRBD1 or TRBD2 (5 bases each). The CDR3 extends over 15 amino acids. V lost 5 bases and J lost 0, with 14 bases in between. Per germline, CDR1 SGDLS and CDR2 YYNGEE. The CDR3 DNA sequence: TGTGCCAGCAGTCGGGGCGGATTCTACCAAGAGACCCAGTACTTC. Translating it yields CASSRGGFYQETQYF.

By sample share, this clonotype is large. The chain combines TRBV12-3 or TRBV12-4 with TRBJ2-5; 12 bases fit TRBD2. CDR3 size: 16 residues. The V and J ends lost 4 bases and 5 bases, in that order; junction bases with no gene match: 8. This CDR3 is CASSWTSGMRPETQYF. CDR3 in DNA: TGTGCCAGCAGTTGGACTAGCGGGATGAGGCCGGAGACCCAGTACTTC.

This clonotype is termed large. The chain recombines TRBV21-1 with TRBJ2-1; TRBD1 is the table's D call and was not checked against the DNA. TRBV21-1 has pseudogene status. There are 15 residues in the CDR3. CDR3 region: CASSNKQGARDEQFF. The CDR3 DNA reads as TGTGCCAGCAGCAATAAACAGGGGGCGCGTGATGAGCAGTTCTTC.

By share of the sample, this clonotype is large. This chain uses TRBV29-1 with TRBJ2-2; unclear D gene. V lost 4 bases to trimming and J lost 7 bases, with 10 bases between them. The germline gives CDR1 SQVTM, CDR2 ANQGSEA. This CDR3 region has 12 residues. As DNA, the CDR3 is TGCAGCGTTGCACCATCGGGCGGGGAGCTGTTTTTT. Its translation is CSVAPSGGELFF.

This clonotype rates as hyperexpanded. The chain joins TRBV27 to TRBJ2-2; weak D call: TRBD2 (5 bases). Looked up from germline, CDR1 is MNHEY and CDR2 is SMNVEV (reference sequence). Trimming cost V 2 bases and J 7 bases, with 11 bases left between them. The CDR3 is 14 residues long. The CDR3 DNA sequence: TGTGCCAGCAGTTTAGGTTATCGGGGCGGGGAGCTGTTTTTT. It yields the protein CASSLGYRGGELFF.

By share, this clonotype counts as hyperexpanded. Here the CDR3 reads CAISDHGSGKDNEQFF. The CDR3 DNA is TGTGCCATCAGTGATCACGGTAGCGGGAAGGACAATGAGCAGTTCTTC. The J gene is TRBJ2-1, the V gene TRBV10-3, with 8 nucleotides matching TRBD2. Germline V gene sequence: CDR1 ENHRY, CDR2 SYGVKD. The CDR3 has 16 amino acids. Trimming took 3 bases from V and 5 from J; bases not matched to a gene: 9.

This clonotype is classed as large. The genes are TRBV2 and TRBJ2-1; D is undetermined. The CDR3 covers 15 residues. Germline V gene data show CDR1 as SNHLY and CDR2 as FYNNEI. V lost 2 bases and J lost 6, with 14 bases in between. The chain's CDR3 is CASSEWSTLLNEQFF. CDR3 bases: TGTGCCAGCAGTGAATGGTCGACCTTACTCAATGAGCAGTTCTTC.

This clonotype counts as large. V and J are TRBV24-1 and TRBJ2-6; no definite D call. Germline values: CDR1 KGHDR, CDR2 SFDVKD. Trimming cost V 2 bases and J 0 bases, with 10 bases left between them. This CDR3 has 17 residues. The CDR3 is CATSDYGRSSGANVLTF. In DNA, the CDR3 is TGTGCCACCAGTGATTACGGCAGGAGCTCTGGGGCCAACGTCCTGACTTTC.

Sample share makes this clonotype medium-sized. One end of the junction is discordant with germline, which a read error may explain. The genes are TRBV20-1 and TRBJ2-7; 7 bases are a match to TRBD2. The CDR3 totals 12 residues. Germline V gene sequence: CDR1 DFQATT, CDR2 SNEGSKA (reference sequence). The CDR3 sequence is CSAREGDYERYF. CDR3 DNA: TGCAGTGCTAGAGAGGGGGACTACGAGCGGTACTTC.

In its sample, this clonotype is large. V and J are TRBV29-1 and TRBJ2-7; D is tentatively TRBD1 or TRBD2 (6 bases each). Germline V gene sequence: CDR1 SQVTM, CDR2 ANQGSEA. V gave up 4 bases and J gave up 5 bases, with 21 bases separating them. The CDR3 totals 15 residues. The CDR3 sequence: CSVVLGGPTRDEQYF. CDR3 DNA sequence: TGCAGCGTTGTTTTAGGGGGGCCAACCAGGGACGAGCAGTACTTC.

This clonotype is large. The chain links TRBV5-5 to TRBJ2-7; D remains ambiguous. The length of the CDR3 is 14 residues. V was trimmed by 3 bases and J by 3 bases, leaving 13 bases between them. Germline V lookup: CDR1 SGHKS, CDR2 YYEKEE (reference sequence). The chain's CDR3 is CASSYPQSLYEQYF. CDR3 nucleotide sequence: TGTGCCAGCAGCTACCCACAGAGCCTCTACGAGCAGTACTTC.

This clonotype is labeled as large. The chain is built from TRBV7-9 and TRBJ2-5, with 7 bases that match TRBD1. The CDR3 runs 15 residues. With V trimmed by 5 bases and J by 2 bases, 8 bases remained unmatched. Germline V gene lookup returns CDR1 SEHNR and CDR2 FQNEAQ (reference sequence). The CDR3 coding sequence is TGTGCCAGCAGCGCCAGTTTGGGACAGCAAGAGACCCAGTACTTC. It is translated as CASSASLGQQETQYF.

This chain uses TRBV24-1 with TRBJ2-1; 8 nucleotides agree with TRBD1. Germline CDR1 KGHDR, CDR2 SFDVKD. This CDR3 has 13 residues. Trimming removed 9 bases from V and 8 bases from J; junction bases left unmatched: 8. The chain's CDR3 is CATCSSGGDEQFF. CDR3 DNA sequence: TGTGCCACCTGTAGCTCAGGGGGCGATGAGCAGTTCTTC.

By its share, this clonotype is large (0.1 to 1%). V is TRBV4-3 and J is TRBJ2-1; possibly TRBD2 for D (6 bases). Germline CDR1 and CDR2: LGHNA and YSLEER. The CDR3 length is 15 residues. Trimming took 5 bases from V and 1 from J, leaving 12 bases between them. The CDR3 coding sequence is TGCGCCAGCAGCAACGGCGGGGCTTCCTACAATGAGCAGTTCTTC. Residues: CASSNGGASYNEQFF.

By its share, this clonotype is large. CDR3 nucleotide sequence: TGCAGCGTTGAAGGTCTAGCGGGAGGGCCGGCCGGGGAGCTGTTTTTT. Its translation: CSVEGLAGGPAGELFF. The gene calls are TRBV29-1 and TRBJ2-2, with 12 bases identical to TRBD2. V shed 1 base, J shed 6 bases, and the junction held 6 bases outside the gene matches. Germline-derived CDR1 and CDR2 are SQVTM and ANQGSEA. This CDR3 spans 16 amino acids.

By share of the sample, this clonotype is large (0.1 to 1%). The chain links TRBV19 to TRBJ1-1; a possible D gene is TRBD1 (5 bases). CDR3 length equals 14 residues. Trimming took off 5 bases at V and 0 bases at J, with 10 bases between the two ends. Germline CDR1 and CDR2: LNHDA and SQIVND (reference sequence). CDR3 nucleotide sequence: TGTGCCAGTAGTCCCGGACACATGAACACTGAAGCTTTCTTT. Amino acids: CASSPGHMNTEAFF.